This T cell receptor (beta chain) was sequenced for a study of shared clonotypes between healthy human individuals. Study details: A donor's plate count was three for CD4 naive and three for CD4 memory; CD8 naive had two and CD8 memory one. Whole-study findings and limits: For naive CD4 cells, around 5% of clonotypes were shared across a handful of donors.

Selected positively for CCR7 and CD45RO-negative, naive CD8 cells excluded terminally differentiated effector memory CD45RA+ cells. Original processing notes: Filtering of immunoSEQ junctional sequences could not match full-length read filtering. TCRdb keeps only in-frame clones here, not all; method: immunoSEQ multiplex PCR. V, J and clone size are taken as reported in that table, and D and trimming were inferred from the DNA itself. This sample carries under 850,000 clones, over 90% of them seen once, and the ten largest clones take about 25%. The germline V gene has CDR1 PRHDT and CDR2 FYEKMQ (reference sequence). With V trimmed by 5 bases and J by 6 bases, 11 bases remained unmatched. The length of the CDR3 is 15 residues. This clone came up once. Its specificity is unknown.

This TCR came from a young man in good health. The V and J genes are TRBV13 and TRBJ2-7, with 9 bases that match TRBD1. Sequenced input: naive CD8+ T cells sorted from blood. The CDR3, as DNA: TGTGCCAGCAGCACTGGAGGGACAGGGTTCGCCGAGCAGTACTTC. Encoded protein: CASSTGGTGFAEQYF.